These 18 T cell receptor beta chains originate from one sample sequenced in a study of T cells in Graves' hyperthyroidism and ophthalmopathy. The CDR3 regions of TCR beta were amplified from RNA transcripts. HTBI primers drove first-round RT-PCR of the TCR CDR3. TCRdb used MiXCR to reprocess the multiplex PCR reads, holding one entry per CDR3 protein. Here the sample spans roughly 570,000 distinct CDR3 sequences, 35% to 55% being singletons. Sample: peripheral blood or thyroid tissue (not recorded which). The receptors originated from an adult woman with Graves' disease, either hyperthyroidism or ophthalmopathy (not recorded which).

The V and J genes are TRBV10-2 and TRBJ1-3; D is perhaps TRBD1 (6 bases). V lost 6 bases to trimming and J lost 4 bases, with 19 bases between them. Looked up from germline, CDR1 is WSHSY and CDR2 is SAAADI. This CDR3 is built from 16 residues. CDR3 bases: TGCGCCAGCAGCTGGACAGCCCCGGGGGACGGAAACACCATATATTTT. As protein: CASSWTAPGDGNTIYF.

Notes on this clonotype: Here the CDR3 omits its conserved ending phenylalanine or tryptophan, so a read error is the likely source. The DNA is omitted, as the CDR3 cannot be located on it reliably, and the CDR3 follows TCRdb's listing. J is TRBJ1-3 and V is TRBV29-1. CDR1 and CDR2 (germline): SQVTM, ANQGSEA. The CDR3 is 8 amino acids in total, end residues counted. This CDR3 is CSADTGPT.

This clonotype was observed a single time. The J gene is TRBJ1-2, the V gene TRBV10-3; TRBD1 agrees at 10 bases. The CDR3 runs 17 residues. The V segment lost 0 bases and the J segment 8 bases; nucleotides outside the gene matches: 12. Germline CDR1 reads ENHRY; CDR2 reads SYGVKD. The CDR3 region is CAISESTRGQGTAGYTF. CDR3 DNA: TGTGCCATCAGTGAGTCGACTCGGGGACAGGGGACGGCCGGCTACACCTTC.

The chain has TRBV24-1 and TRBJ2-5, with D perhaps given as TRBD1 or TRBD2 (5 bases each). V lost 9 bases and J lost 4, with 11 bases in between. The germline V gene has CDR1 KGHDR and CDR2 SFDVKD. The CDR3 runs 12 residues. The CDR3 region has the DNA TGTGCCACCTGGGGGAGTCGAGAGACCCAGTACTTC. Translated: CATWGSRETQYF.

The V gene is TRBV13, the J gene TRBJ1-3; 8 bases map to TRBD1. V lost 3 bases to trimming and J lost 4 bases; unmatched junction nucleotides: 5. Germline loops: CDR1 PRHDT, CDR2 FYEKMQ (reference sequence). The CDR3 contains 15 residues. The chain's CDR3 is CASSFQGARGNTIYF. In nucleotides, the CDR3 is TGTGCCAGCAGCTTTCAGGGGGCGAGGGGAAACACCATATATTTT. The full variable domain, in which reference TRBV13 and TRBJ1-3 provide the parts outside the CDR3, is AAGVIQSPRHLIKEKRETATLKCYPIPRHDTVYWYQQGPGQDPQFLISFYEKMQSDKGSIPDRFSAQQFSDYHSELNMSSLELGDSALYFCASSFQGARGNTIYFGEGSWLTVV.

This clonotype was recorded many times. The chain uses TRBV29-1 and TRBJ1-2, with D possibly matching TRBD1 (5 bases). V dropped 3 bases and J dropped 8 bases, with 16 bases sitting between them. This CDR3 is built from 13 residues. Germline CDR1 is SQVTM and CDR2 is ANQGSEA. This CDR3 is CSVDIGGATGYTF. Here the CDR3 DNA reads TGCAGCGTTGATATTGGGGGTGCGACGGGCTACACCTTC.

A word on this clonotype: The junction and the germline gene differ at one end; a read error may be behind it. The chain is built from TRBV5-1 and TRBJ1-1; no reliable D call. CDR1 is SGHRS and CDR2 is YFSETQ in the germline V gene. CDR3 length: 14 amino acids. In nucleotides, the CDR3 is TGCGCCAGCAGCAACACAGCGGGGAACACTGAAGCCTCCTTT. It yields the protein CASSNTAGNTEASF. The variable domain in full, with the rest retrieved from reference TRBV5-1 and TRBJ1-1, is KAGVTQTPRYLIKTRGQQVTLSCSPISGHRSVSWYQQTPGQGLQFLFEYFSETQRNKGNFPGRFSGRQFSNSRSEMNVSTLELGDSALYLCASSNTAGNTEASFGQGTRLTVV.

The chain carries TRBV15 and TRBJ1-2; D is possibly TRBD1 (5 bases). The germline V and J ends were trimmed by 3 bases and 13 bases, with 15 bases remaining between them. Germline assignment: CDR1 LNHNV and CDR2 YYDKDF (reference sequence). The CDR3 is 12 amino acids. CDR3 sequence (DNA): TGTGCCACCAGCAGTTCGGGGGGTCTGCGCACCTTC. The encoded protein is CATSSSGGLRTF.

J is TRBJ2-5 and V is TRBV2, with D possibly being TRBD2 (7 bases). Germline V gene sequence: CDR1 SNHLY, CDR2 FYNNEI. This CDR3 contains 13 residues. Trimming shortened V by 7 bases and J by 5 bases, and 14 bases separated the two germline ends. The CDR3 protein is CASTGGLGETQYF. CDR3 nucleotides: TGTGCCAGCACGGGGGGCCTAGGGGAGACCCAGTACTTC.

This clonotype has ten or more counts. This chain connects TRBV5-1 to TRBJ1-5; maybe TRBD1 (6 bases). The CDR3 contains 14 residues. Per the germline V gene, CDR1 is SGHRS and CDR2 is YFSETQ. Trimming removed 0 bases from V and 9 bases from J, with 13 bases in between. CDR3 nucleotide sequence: TGCGCCAGCAGCTTGGAAGGGGGTGCAGGGCCCCAGCATTTT. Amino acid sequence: CASSLEGGAGPQHF.

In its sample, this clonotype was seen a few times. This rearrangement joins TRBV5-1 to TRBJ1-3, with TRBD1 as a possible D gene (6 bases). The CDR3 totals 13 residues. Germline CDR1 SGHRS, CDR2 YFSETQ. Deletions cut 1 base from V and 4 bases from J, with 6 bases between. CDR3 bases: TGCGCCAGCAGCTTGACAGGGGGAAACACCATATATTTT. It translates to CASSLTGGNTIYF.

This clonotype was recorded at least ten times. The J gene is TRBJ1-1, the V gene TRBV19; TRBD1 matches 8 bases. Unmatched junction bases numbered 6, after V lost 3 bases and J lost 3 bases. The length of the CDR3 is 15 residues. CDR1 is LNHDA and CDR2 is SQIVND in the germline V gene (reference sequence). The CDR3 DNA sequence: TGTGCCAGTAGTATCTGGCGACAGGGGTACACTGAAGCTTTCTTT. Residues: CASSIWRQGYTEAFF.

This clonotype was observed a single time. For the CDR3, the DNA is TGCGCCAGCAGTCTAGGGGTGGCCGACACCTTC. Translated, it gives CASSLGVADTF. The genes are TRBV5-1 and TRBJ1-2; D is possibly TRBD1 (5 bases). The CDR3 has 11 residues. The ends were cut back, 5 bases at V and 12 bases at J, with 14 bases in the middle. Germline V gene sequence: CDR1 SGHRS, CDR2 YFSETQ. The full variable domain, with the rest looked up from reference TRBV5-1 and TRBJ1-2, is KAGVTQTPRYLIKTRGQQVTLSCSPISGHRSVSWYQQTPGQGLQFLFEYFSETQRNKGNFPGRFSGRQFSNSRSEMNVSTLELGDSALYLCASSLGVADTFGSGTRLTVV.

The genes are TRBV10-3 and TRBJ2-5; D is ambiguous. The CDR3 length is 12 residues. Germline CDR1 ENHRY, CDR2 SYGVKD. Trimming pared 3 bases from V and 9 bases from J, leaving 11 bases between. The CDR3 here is CAISEWGQPQYF. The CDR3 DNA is TGTGCCATCAGTGAATGGGGTCAGCCCCAGTACTTC.

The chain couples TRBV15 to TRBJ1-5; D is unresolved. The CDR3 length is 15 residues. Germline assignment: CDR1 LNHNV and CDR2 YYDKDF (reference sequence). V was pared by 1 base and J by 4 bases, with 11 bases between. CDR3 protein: CATSRVMPGNQPQHF. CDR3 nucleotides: TGTGCCACCAGCAGAGTTATGCCGGGGAATCAGCCCCAGCATTTT.

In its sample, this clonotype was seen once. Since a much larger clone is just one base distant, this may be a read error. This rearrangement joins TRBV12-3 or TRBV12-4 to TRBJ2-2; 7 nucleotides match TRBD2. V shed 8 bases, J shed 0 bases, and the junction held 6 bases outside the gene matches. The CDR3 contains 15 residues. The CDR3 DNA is TGTGCCAGCGGTCGTGGGGGGGCGAACACCGGGGAGCTGTTTTTT. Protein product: CASGRGGANTGELFF.

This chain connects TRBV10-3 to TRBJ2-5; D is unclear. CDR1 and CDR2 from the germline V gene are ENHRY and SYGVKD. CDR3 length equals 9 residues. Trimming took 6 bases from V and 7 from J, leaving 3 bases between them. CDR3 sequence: CAIRVTQYF. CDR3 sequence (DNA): TGTGCCATCAGAGTGACCCAGTACTTC.

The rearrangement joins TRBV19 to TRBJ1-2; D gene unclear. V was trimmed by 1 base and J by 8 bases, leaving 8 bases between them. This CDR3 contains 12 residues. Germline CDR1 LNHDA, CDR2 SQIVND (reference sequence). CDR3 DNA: TGTGCCAGTAGTATAGGACATCACGGCTACACCTTC. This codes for CASSIGHHGYTF.